This T cell receptor (beta chain) was documented in a study of T cells in localized non-small cell lung cancer. Study outcomes and limitations: Adjacent lung held a median approximately 57 of the top 100 tumor clones.

This CDR3 spans 12 amino acids. V dropped 5 bases and J dropped 5 bases, with 6 bases sitting between them. Per the germline V gene, CDR1 is MNHGY and CDR2 is SAAAGT. Comments on this clone: Antigen: not known.

Assay: immunoSEQ multiplex PCR; the TCRdb copy retains only in-frame clones and omits some. Of a few thousand clones in the sample, under 30% were seen once. This TCR was recovered from a woman aged 40-69 years with stage I lung adenocarcinoma. The starting material was lung tumor tissue, obtained before any cancer treatment. The chain links TRBV6-8 to TRBJ1-4; D gene uncertain. The CDR3 region has the DNA TGTGCCAGCAGTAACCCCAATGAAAAACTGTTTTTT. It encodes CASSNPNEKLFF.